Detailed here is one TCR beta chain. Its specificity is not known. Since the CDR3 does not end with the conserved phenylalanine or tryptophan, this likely comes from a read error. The sample belongs to a study of tumor-infiltrating lymphocytes in primary liver carcinoma. For the study at large: Samples returned roughly 3.65 to 7.5 million productive TCRbeta reads, a yield that was similar across tissue types. Study-level findings and limits: Tumor region pairs shared more overlap than did tumor-adjacent and tumor-blood pairs.

The source material, 20-30 mg of unsorted bulk tissue, was used to co-extract RNA and DNA. From around 520 ng of total RNA, TCR beta-specific cDNA was reverse-transcribed using a constant-region primer. Slightly modified ARM-PCR with three nested multiplex PCR rounds yielded TCR beta libraries. A C-beta reverse primer was combined with TRBV1-TRBV30 forward primers in the first two PCR rounds, and each round had approximately 9 cycles. TCRdb recomputed calls from the multiplex PCR reads with MiXCR, one row per CDR3 protein. The sample holds more than 100,000 distinct CDR3 sequences, 55% to 70% seen once. The germline V gene has CDR1 GTSNPN and CDR2 SVGIG (reference sequence). Unmatched junction bases numbered 16, after V lost 3 bases and J lost 7 bases. CDR3 length equals 17 residues.

The sequence was obtained from a woman aged 55-69 years with primary liver carcinoma and hepatitis B virus infection. The chain joins TRBV30 to TRBJ2-2; 8 nucleotides agree with TRBD1. The sample taken for sequencing was tumor-adjacent normal liver tissue. The CDR3 reads CAWRSQGQVKIVGELFS. CDR3 nucleotide sequence: TGTGCCTGGAGATCACAGGGACAGGTTAAAATCGTCGGGGAGCTGTTTTCT.